The T cell receptor beta chain described here comes from a study of T cells in Graves' hyperthyroidism and ophthalmopathy. This clonotype was found many times. Amplification targeted TCR beta CDR3 regions from RNA transcripts. When the TCR CDR3 underwent first-round RT-PCR, the HTBI primer set was used. TCRdb recomputed calls from the multiplex PCR reads with MiXCR, one row per CDR3 protein. The table has approximately 400,000 distinct CDR3 sequences, less than 20% seen once; the top ten hold around two fifths. The V and J ends lost 4 bases and 2 bases respectively, with 13 bases between them. The CDR3 spans 15 residues. Germline lookup yields CDR1 KGHDR and CDR2 SFDVKD. Lactation, pregnancy, other autoimmune disease or uncontrolled infection excluded patients.

V is TRBV24-1 and J is TRBJ2-5, with D unclear. The source is a man aged 18 to 35 with Graves' ophthalmopathy. The sequencing sample was made of blood. CDR3 in amino acids: CATSEGGVNQETQYF. CDR3 DNA: TGTGCCACCAGTGAGGGCGGTGTCAATCAAGAGACCCAGTACTTC.